This TCR beta chain comes out of a study of technical replicates of blood from four donors. V trimming: 5 bases; J trimming: 8 bases; junction bases outside the gene matches: 13. Germline V gene lookup returns CDR1 SEHNR and CDR2 FQNEAQ (reference sequence). The CDR3 has 16 amino acids. Data came from immunoSEQ multiplex PCR; TCRdb stores just in-frame clones and leaves some out. Found here are roughly 60,000 clones, around 88% of them singletons; the top ten hold roughly 5.1%. Sample: PBMCs. This rearrangement joins TRBV7-9 to TRBJ2-1, with 9 bases aligning to TRBD2. This receptor was taken from a human donor in good health. Some clones in this sample may be carry-over from other donors' samples. This chain's CDR3 is CASSPLGREGRDEQFF. The CDR3 DNA reads TGTGCCAGCAGCCCCCTCGGGCGGGAGGGCCGGGATGAGCAGTTCTTC.